Each of the 5 T cell receptor beta chains below was sequenced from the same sample in a study of blood T cell repertoires in COVID-19. Only in-frame clones appear in the TCRdb table, and some are missing; sequencing was by immunoSEQ multiplex PCR. Of 270,000 or so clones detected, around 91% appear once; the ten largest clones hold approximately 2.1%. The sequencing input was peripheral blood. Receptors originate from a woman in her sixties or seventies with COVID-19, enrolled during active disease.

The CDR3 reads CASSLTEVRNSPLHF. Written as DNA, the CDR3 is TGTGCCAGCAGCTTGACAGAAGTTCGCAATTCACCCCTCCACTTT. This sequence joins TRBV7-9 and TRBJ1-6; D is possibly TRBD1 (5 bases). The germline V gene encodes CDR1 SEHNR and CDR2 FQNEAQ (reference sequence). This CDR3 has 15 amino acids. Trimming left V 3 bases short and J 7 bases short, with 13 bases between.

The J gene is TRBJ1-6, the V gene TRBV3-1 (or the pseudogene TRBV3-2); maybe TRBD1 (6 bases). Germline CDR1 LGHDT, CDR2 YNNKEL (reference sequence). Deletions cut 0 bases from V and 14 bases from J, with 11 bases between. This CDR3 has 13 amino acids. The CDR3 nucleotides are TGTGCCAGCAGCCAAGACCGGGGGGGCACCCTCCACTTT. Residues: CASSQDRGGTLHF.

V and J are TRBV11-2 and TRBJ2-2; 8 nucleotides align to TRBD1. CDR1 and CDR2 from the germline V gene are SGHAT and FQNNGV. The length of the CDR3 is 16 residues. V was clipped by 6 bases and J by 4 bases; unmatched bases: 10. CDR3 sequence reads: CASRTAGTGITGELFF. CDR3 nucleotides: TGTGCCAGCAGAACCGCCGGGACAGGTATCACCGGGGAGCTGTTTTTT.

V usage is TRBV25-1 and J usage is TRBJ2-2; 9 bases fit TRBD2. CDR3 length: 14 amino acids. Germline CDR1 and CDR2: MGHDK and SYGVNS. Trimming at V came to 8 bases and at J to 5 bases, leaving 6 bases not matched to a gene. The CDR3 region has the DNA TGTGCCAGCGCGGGGGGGCCTAAGACCGGGGAGCTGTTTTTT. Protein sequence: CASAGGPKTGELFF.

This rearrangement joins TRBV25-1 to TRBJ2-1, with 9 bases matching TRBD2. The germline gives CDR1 MGHDK, CDR2 SYGVNS. CDR3 size: 14 residues. The V segment lost 2 bases and the J segment 6 bases; nucleotides outside the gene matches: 2. The CDR3 reads CASSEGGGGNEQFF. CDR3 nucleotides: TGTGCCAGCAGTGAAGGCGGGGGGGGCAATGAGCAGTTCTTC.